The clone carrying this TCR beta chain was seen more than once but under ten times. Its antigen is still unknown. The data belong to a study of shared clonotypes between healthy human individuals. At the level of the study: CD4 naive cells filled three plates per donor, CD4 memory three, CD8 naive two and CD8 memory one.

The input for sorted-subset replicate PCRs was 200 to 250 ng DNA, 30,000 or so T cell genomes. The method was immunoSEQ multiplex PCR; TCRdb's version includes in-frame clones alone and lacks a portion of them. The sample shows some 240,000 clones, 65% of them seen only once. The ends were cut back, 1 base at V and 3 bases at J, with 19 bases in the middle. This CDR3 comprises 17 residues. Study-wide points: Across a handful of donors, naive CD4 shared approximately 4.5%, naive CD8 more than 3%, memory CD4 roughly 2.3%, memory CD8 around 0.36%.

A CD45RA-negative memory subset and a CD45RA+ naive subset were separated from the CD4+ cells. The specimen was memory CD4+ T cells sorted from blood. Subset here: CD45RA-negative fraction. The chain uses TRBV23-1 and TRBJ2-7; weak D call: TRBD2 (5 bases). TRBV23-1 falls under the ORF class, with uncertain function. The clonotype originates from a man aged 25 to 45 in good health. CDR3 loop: CASSQFGSSGEDYEQYF. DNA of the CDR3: TGCGCCAGCAGTCAATTTGGTTCGTCCGGGGAAGACTACGAGCAGTACTTC.